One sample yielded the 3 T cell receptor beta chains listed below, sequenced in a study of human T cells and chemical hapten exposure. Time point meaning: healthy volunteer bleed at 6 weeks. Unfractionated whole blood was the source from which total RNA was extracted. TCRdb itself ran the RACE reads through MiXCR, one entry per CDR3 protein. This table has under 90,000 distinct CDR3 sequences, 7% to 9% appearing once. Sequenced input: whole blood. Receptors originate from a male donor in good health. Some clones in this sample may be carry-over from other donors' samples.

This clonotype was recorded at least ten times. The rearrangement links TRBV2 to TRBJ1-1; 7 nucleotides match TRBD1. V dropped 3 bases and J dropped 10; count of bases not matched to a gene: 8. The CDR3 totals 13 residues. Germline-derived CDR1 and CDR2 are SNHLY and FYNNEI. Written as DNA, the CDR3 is TGTGCCAGCAGTGATGACAGGGCCAGAAGAGCTTTCTTT. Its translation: CASSDDRARRAFF.

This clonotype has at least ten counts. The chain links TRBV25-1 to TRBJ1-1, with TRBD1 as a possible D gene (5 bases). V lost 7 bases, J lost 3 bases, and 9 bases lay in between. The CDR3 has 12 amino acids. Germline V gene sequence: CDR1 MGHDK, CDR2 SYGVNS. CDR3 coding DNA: TGTGCCAGCAACGAACAGGACACTGAAGCTTTCTTT. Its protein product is CASNEQDTEAFF.

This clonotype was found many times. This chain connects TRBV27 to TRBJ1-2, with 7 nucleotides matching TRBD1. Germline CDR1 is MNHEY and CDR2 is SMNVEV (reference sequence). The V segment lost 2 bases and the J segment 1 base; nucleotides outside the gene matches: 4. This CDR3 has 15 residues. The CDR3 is CASSLDRENNYGYTF. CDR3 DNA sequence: TGTGCCAGCAGTTTAGACAGGGAAAATAACTATGGCTACACCTTC.